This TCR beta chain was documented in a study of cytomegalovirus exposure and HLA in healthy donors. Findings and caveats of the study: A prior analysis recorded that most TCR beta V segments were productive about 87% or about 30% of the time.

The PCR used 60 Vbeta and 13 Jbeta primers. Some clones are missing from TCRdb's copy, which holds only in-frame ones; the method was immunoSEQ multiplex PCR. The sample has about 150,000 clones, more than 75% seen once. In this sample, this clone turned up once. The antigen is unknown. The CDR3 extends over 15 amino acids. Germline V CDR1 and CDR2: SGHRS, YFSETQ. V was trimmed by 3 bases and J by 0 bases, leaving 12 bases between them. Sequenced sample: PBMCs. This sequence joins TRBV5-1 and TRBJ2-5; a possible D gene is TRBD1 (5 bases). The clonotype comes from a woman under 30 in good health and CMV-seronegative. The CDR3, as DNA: TGCGCCAGCAGCTGGGGCCGGTCGTACCAAGAGACCCAGTACTTC. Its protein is CASSWGRSYQETQYF.